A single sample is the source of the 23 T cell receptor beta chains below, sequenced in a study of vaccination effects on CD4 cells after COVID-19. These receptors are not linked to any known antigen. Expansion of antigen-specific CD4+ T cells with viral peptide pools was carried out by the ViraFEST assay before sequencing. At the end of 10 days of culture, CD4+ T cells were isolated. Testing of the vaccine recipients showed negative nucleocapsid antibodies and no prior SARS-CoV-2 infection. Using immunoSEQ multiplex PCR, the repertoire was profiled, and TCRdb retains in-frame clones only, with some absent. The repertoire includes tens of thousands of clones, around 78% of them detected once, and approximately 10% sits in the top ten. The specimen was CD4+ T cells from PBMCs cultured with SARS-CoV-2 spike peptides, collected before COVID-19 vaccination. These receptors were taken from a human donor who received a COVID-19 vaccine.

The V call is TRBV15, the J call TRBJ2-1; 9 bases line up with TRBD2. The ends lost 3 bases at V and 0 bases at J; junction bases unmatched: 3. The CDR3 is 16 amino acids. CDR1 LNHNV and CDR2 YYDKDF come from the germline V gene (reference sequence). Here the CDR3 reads CATSRGLAVSYNEQFF. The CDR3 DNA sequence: TGTGCCACCAGCAGGGGACTAGCCGTCTCCTACAATGAGCAGTTCTTC.

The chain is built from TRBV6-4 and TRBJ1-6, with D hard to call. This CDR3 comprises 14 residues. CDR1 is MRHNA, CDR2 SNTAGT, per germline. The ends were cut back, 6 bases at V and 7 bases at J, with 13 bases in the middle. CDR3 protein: CASRPGSENSPLHF. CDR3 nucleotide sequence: TGTGCCAGCAGACCGGGCAGTGAGAATTCACCCCTCCACTTT.

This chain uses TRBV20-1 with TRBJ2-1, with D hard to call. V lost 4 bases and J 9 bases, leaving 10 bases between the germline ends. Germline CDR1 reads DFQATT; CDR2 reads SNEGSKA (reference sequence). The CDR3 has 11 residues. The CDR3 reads CSATIGSEQFF. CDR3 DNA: TGCAGTGCTACGATCGGGTCTGAGCAGTTCTTC.

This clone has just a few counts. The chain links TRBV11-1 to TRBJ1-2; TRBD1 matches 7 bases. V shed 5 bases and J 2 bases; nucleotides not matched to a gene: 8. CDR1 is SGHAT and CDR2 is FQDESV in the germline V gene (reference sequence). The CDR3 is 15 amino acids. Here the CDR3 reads CASSPAAGGNYGYTF. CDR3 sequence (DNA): TGTGCCAGCAGCCCAGCGGCAGGGGGGAACTATGGCTACACCTTC.

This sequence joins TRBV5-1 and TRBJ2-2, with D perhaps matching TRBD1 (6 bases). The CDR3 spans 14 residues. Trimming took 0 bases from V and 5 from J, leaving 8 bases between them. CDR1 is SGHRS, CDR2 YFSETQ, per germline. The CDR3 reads CASSLAGDTGELFF. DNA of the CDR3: TGCGCCAGCAGCTTGGCAGGGGATACCGGGGAGCTGTTTTTT.

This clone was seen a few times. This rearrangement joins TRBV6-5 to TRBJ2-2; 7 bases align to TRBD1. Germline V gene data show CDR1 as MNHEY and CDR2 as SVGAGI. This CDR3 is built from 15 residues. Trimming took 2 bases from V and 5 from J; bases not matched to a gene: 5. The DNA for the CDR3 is TGTGCCAGCAGTTACACGGGACAGAGAACCGGGGAGCTGTTTTTT. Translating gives CASSYTGQRTGELFF.

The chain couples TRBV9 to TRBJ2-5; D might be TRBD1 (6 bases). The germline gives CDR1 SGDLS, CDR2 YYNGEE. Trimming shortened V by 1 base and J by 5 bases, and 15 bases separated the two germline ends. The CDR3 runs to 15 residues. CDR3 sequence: CASSVRAGDGETQYF. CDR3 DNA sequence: TGTGCCAGCAGCGTAAGGGCAGGGGATGGGGAGACCCAGTACTTC. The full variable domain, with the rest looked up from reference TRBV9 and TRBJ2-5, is DSGVTQTPKHLITATGQRVTLRCSPRSGDLSVYWYQQSLDQGLQFLIQYYNGEERAKGNILERFSAQQFPDLHSELNLSSLELGDSALYFCASSVRAGDGETQYFGPGTRLLVL.

Here the CDR3 DNA reads TGTGCCAGCAGTTACCGGGGGATGCGCGGGGGGGATAATGAGCAGTTCTTC. Translating gives CASSYRGMRGGDNEQFF. J is TRBJ2-1 and V is TRBV6-2 or TRBV6-3, with TRBD2 identical over 9 bases. The CDR3 has 17 residues. CDR1 is MNHEY, CDR2 SVGEGT, per germline. V was clipped by 2 bases and J by 7 bases; unmatched bases: 12.

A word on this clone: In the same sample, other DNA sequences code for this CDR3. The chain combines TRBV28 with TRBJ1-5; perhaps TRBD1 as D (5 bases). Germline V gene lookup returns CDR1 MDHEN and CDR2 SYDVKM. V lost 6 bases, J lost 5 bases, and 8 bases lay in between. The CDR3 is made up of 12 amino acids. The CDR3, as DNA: TGTGCCAGCAGGCTGGGGGATCAGCCCCAGCATTTT. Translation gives CASRLGDQPQHF.

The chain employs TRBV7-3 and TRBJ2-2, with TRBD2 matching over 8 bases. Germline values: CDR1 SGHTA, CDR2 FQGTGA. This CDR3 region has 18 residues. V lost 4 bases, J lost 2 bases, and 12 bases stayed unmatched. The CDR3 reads CASSSLRGGLINTGELFF. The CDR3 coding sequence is TGTGCCAGCAGCTCCTTACGGGGGGGCCTTATAAACACCGGGGAGCTGTTTTTT.

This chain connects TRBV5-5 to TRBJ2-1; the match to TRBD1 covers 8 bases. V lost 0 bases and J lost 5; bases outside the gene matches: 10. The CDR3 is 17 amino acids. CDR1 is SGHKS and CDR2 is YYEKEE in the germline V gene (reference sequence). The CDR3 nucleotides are TGTGCCAGCAGCTTGGTCCCCGGGACAGGACTGGACAATGAGCAGTTCTTC. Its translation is CASSLVPGTGLDNEQFF. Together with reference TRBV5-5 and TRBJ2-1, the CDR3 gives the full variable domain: DAGVTQSPTHLIKTRGQQVTLRCSPISGHKSVSWYQQVLGQGPQFIFQYYEKEERGRGNFPDRFSARQFPNYSSELNVNALLLGDSALYLCASSLVPGTGLDNEQFFGPGTRLTVL.

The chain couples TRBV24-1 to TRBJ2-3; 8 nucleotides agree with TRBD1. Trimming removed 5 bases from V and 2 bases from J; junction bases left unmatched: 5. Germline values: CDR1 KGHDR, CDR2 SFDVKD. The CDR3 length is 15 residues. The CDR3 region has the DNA TGTGCCACCAGTGCCGGGACAGGAATCACAGATACGCAGTATTTT. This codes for CATSAGTGITDTQYF.

The CDR3 DNA reads as TGTGCCACCTCGACTGAAGGAAACACCATATATTTT. Amino acid sequence: CATSTEGNTIYF. The J gene is TRBJ1-3, the V gene TRBV19, with D unclear. Germline loops: CDR1 LNHDA, CDR2 SQIVND (reference sequence). Trimming cost V 10 bases and J 4 bases, with 11 bases left between them. This CDR3 comprises 12 residues.

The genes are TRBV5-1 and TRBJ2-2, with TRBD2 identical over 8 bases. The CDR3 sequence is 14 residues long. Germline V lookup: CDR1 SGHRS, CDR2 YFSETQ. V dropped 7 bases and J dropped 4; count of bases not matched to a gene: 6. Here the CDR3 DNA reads TGCGCCAGCCAGGCGAGCGGGGGCACCGGGGAGCTGTTTTTT. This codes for CASQASGGTGELFF.

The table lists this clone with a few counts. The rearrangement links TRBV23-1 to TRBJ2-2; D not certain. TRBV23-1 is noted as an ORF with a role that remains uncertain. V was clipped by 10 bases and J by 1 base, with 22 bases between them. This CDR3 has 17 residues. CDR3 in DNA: TGCGCCATCCACCCCCTGCGCCCATCACGGAACACCGGGGAGCTGTTTTTT. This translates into CAIHPLRPSRNTGELFF.

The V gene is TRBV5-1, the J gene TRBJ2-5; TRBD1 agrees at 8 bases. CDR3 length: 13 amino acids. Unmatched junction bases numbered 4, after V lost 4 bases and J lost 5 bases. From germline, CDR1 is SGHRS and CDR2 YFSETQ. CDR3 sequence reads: CASSPGGAETQYF. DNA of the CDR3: TGCGCCAGCAGCCCAGGGGGCGCGGAGACCCAGTACTTC.

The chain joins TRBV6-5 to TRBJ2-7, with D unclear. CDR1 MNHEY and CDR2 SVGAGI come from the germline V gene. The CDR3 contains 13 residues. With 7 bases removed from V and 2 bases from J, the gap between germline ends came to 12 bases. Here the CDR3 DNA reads TGTGCCAGCAAGATGCAGTTTACCTACGAGCAGTACGTC. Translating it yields CASKMQFTYEQYV.

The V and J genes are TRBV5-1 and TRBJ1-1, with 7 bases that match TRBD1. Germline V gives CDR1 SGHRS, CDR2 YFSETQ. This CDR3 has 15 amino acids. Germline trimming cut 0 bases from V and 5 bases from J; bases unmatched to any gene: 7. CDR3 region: CASSLDAGGRTEAFF. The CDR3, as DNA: TGCGCCAGCAGCTTGGATGCAGGGGGAAGAACTGAAGCTTTCTTT. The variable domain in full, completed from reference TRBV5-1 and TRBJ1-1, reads KAGVTQTPRYLIKTRGQQVTLSCSPISGHRSVSWYQQTPGQGLQFLFEYFSETQRNKGNFPGRFSGRQFSNSRSEMNVSTLELGDSALYLCASSLDAGGRTEAFFGQGTRLTVV.

CDR3 in amino acids: CATSDLEAGAYNEQFF. The CDR3 DNA reads TGTGCCACCAGTGATTTGGAGGCGGGCGCCTACAATGAGCAGTTCTTC. The rearrangement uses TRBV24-1 and TRBJ2-1; maybe TRBD2 (5 bases). Germline CDR1 is KGHDR and CDR2 is SFDVKD. The CDR3 loop spans 16 amino acids. V gave up 0 bases and J gave up 2 bases, with 10 bases separating them.

The CDR3 is CASSAGETQYF. The CDR3 region has the DNA TGTGCCAGCAGCGCCGGAGAGACCCAGTACTTC. The chain joins TRBV25-1 to TRBJ2-5; D remains ambiguous. The CDR3 length is 11 residues. Trimming stripped 6 bases from V and 4 bases from J, with 6 bases between. Per the germline V gene, CDR1 is MGHDK and CDR2 is SYGVNS. Together with reference TRBV25-1 and TRBJ2-5, the CDR3 gives the full variable domain: EADIYQTPRYLVIGTGKKITLECSQTMGHDKMYWYQQDPGMELHLIHYSYGVNSTEKGDLSSESTVSRIRTEHFPLTLESARPSHTSQYLCASSAGETQYFGPGTRLLVL.

The CDR3 DNA follows: TGTGCCAGCTCACCCACCCTTGCATCATTGTCTCATGGCTACACCTTC. It yields the protein CASSPTLASLSHGYTF. The V and J genes are TRBV18 and TRBJ1-2; D ambiguous. V shed 3 bases and J shed 6 bases, with 20 bases lying between them. CDR1 and CDR2 from the germline V gene are KGHSH and LQKENI. The CDR3 runs to 16 residues. Supplemented by reference TRBV18 and TRBJ1-2, the full variable domain reads NAGVMQNPRHLVRRRGQEARLRCSPMKGHSHVYWYRQLPEEGLKFMVYLQKENIIDESGMPKERFSAEFPKEGPSILRIQQVVRGDSAAYFCASSPTLASLSHGYTFGSGTRLTVV.

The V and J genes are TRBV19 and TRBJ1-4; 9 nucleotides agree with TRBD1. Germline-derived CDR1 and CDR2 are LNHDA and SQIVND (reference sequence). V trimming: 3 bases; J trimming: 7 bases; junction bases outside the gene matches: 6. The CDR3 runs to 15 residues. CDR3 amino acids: CASSMGTGPGEKLFF. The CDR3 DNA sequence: TGTGCCAGTAGTATGGGGACAGGGCCGGGTGAAAAACTGTTTTTT.

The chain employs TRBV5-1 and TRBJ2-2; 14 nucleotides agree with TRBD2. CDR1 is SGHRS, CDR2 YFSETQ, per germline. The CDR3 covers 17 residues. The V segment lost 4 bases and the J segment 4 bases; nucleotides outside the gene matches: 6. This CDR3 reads CASSPGTSGGGTGELFF. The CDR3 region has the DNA TGCGCCAGCAGCCCAGGGACTAGCGGGGGTGGCACCGGGGAGCTGTTTTTT.